What follows are 25 T cell receptor beta chains derived from one specimen sequenced in a study of metastatic and nonmetastatic thyroid tumors. TCRdb re-analyzed the PCR reads through MiXCR. This table holds tens of thousands of clones, 17% found once. No treatment of any kind had been given to any patient before thyroid surgery. Sequenced: tumor tissue. All receptors derive from a female donor with papillary thyroid cancer or a benign thyroid nodule (not recorded which). Some clones in this sample may be carry-over from other donors' samples.

This clone was found many times. This chain uses TRBV6-1 with TRBJ1-2; a weak D match, TRBD1 (6 bases). The germline V and J ends were trimmed by 6 bases and 4 bases, with 15 bases remaining between them. Germline-derived CDR1 and CDR2 are MNHNS and SASEGT. The CDR3 spans 14 residues. The CDR3 spells CASSPTSGVYGYTF. The CDR3 bases are TGTGCCAGCAGCCCGACCTCAGGGGTCTATGGCTACACCTTC.

The sample holds many counts of this clone. V is TRBV4-1 and J is TRBJ1-5, with no clear D. This CDR3 has 13 amino acids. V was shortened by 0 bases and J by 6 bases, with 6 bases between the two germline ends. Germline-derived CDR1 and CDR2 are MGHRA and YSYEKL. The CDR3 loop reads CASSQDRGQPQHF. The DNA for the CDR3 is TGCGCCAGCAGCCAAGATCGGGGTCAGCCCCAGCATTTT.

The gene calls are TRBV27 and TRBJ2-2, with 8 nucleotides matching TRBD2. CDR3 length: 18 residues. Germline values: CDR1 MNHEY, CDR2 SMNVEV (reference sequence). Trimming removed 7 bases from V and 3 bases from J; junction bases left unmatched: 16. CDR3 DNA: TGTGCCAGCACACGGGAGGGCCTACAAAAAATCTACACCGGGGAGCTGTTTTTT. Its translation: CASTREGLQKIYTGELFF.

On this clone itself: A much larger clone lies one base from this, so it may be a read error. The chain uses TRBV5-1 and TRBJ2-5; 8 bases are shared with TRBD2. The CDR3 length is 15 residues. CDR1 and CDR2 (germline): SGHRS, YFSETQ. CDR3 nucleotides: TGCGCCAGCAGCTTGGCACTAGCGGCACAAGATACCCAGTACTTC. Translation gives CASSLALAAQDTQYF.

This clone has ten or more counts. The chain employs TRBV20-1 and TRBJ2-3; D ambiguous. The V and J ends lost 3 bases and 3 bases respectively, with 13 bases between them. CDR1 and CDR2 (germline): DFQATT, SNEGSKA (reference sequence). The CDR3 loop spans 14 amino acids. The CDR3 reads CSARPVTVTDTQYF. CDR3 nucleotide sequence: TGCAGTGCTAGGCCTGTAACGGTGACAGATACGCAGTATTTT.

Worth noting for this clone: Since a much larger clone is just one base distant, this may be a read error. This chain uses TRBV10-2 with TRBJ2-2; D may match TRBD1 or TRBD2 (5 bases each). This CDR3 contains 15 residues. Germline-derived CDR1 and CDR2 are WSHSY and SAAADI. Trimming cost V 5 bases and J 2 bases, with 12 bases left between them. CDR3 in DNA: TGCGCCAGCAGTCCCCGGGACCACAACACCGGGGAGCTGTTTTTT. It yields the protein CASSPRDHNTGELFF.

This clone was recorded a few times. One junction end disagrees with the germline gene, perhaps due to a read error. The CDR3 nucleotides are TGTGCCACCAGTGATGGGACTAGCGGAACCTACGAGCAGTACTTC. Protein product: CATSDGTSGTYEQYF. The chain uses TRBV10-3 and TRBJ2-7; 11 positions agree with TRBD2. Looked up from germline, CDR1 is ENHRY and CDR2 is SYGVKD. The CDR3 totals 15 residues.

V gene TRBV28 combines with J gene TRBJ2-5; D is possibly TRBD1 (6 bases). V lost 4 bases, J lost 4 bases, and 22 bases lay in between. The CDR3 consists of 17 residues. Germline loops: CDR1 MDHEN, CDR2 SYDVKM. CDR3 sequence: CASSSICDRWRGETQYF. In DNA form, the CDR3 reads TGTGCCAGCAGTTCGATTTGTGACAGGTGGCGCGGAGAGACCCAGTACTTC.

In its sample, this clone was seen many times. The chain recombines TRBV12-3 or TRBV12-4 with TRBJ1-3; unclear D gene. There are 16 residues in the CDR3. Trimming took 5 bases from V and 0 from J, leaving 14 bases between them. The CDR3 DNA reads as TGTGCCAGCAGTCCCTCGGAAGTAGGCTCTGGAAACACCATATATTTT. This encodes CASSPSEVGSGNTIYF.

This clone came up many times. The chain combines TRBV3-1 with TRBJ2-3; 8 bases align to TRBD1. The J segment lost 4 bases and the V segment lost 4 bases, leaving 10 bases of the junction unmatched. Germline CDR1 and CDR2: LGHDT and YNNKEL (reference sequence). The CDR3 contains 16 residues. In nucleotides, the CDR3 is TGTGCCAGCAGCCTTATACGGACAGGGACCGCAGATACGCAGTATTTT. Encoded protein: CASSLIRTGTADTQYF.

This clone was observed a few times. Different DNA sequences within this sample yield the same CDR3. The chain combines TRBV5-4 with TRBJ1-2; D unclear. The germline CDR1 and CDR2 sequences are SGHNT and YYREEE (reference sequence). V was trimmed by 5 bases and J by 4 bases, leaving 15 bases between them. This CDR3 region has 14 residues. The CDR3 loop reads CASSPRGGPYGYTF. In nucleotides, the CDR3 is TGTGCCAGCAGTCCCCGCGGCGGGCCCTATGGCTACACCTTC.

This clone has a count of ten or more. The chain uses TRBV7-2 and TRBJ2-1, with 9 positions matching TRBD1. This CDR3 is 16 amino acids long. The junction had 9 bases not matched to a gene; V was cut back by 5 bases and J by 4 bases. In germline, CDR1 is SGHTA, CDR2 FQGNSA. This CDR3 reads CASSEQGALEYNEQFF. CDR3 in DNA: TGTGCCAGCAGCGAACAGGGGGCCCTTGAATACAATGAGCAGTTCTTC.

This clone occurred a few times. This may arise from a read error, as a much more abundant clone is one base away. The chain couples TRBV7-9 to TRBJ2-7; D not certain. Trimming removed 5 bases from V and 7 bases from J, with 12 bases in between. In germline, CDR1 is SEHNR, CDR2 FQNEAQ (reference sequence). The CDR3 has 12 amino acids. The CDR3 reads CASSTGPGEQYF. CDR3 in DNA: TGTGCCAGCAGCACGGGCCCGGGTGAGCAGTACTTC.

This clone was recorded at least ten times. V usage is TRBV10-3 and J usage is TRBJ2-1; D gene unclear. CDR3 size: 13 residues. Germline V lookup: CDR1 ENHRY, CDR2 SYGVKD. The V end was cut by 0 bases, the J end by 7 bases, with 7 bases between. The CDR3 spells CAISESMGNEQFF. Written as DNA, the CDR3 is TGTGCCATCAGTGAGTCGATGGGTAATGAGCAGTTCTTC.

This clone was counted ten times or more. The CDR3 protein is CASSEFGAERAQHF. In DNA form, the CDR3 reads TGTGCCAGCAGTGAATTTGGAGCAGAGAGGGCCCAGCATTTT. The J gene is TRBJ1-5, the V gene TRBV25-1; no firm D call. Per the germline V gene, CDR1 is MGHDK and CDR2 is SYGVNS. V lost 1 base to trimming and J lost 11 bases, with 15 bases between them. CDR3 length: 14 amino acids.

This clone was recorded many times. Other nucleotide sequences from this sample produce the same CDR3. The V and J genes are TRBV6-2 or TRBV6-3 and TRBJ2-1; 7 bases line up with TRBD1. CDR3 size: 12 residues. Germline V gene data show CDR1 as MNHEY and CDR2 as SVGEGT. With 6 bases clipped from V and 9 bases from J, the junction kept 5 bases outside the gene matches. The CDR3 here is CASRRGGGEQFF. As DNA, the CDR3 is TGTGCCAGCAGGAGAGGGGGCGGTGAGCAGTTCTTC.

The chain combines TRBV5-1 with TRBJ2-3; 7 bases align to TRBD2. This CDR3 comprises 16 residues. V was pared by 4 bases and J by 0 bases, with 8 bases of the junction left unmatched. Germline V gene data show CDR1 as SGHRS and CDR2 as YFSETQ. The CDR3 spells CASSKGTIDSTDTQYF. The CDR3 coding sequence is TGCGCCAGCAGCAAAGGGACTATCGATAGCACAGATACGCAGTATTTT.

The sample holds many counts of this clone. This chain connects TRBV6-1 to TRBJ1-2; 7 bases fit TRBD1. Germline loops: CDR1 MNHNS, CDR2 SASEGT. The CDR3 has 14 amino acids. J was trimmed by 4 bases and V by 6 bases; bases with no gene match: 8. CDR3 protein: CASRLDRAFYGYTF. CDR3 sequence (DNA): TGTGCCAGCAGACTCGACAGGGCGTTCTATGGCTACACCTTC.

This clone was counted at least ten times. This chain uses TRBV9 with TRBJ2-3, with a tentative D call TRBD1 (6 bases). V dropped 1 base and J dropped 3 bases, with 9 bases sitting between them. Germline V gene data show CDR1 as SGDLS and CDR2 as YYNGEE. The length of the CDR3 is 14 residues. CDR3 sequence reads: CASSVTGLTDTQYF. The CDR3 DNA follows: TGTGCCAGCAGCGTAACAGGGCTGACAGATACGCAGTATTTT.

In its sample, this clone was seen many times. The chain carries TRBV20-1 and TRBJ2-4; D uncertain. V lost 1 base and J 7 bases, leaving 14 bases between the germline ends. The germline CDR1 and CDR2 sequences are DFQATT and SNEGSKA (reference sequence). There are 14 residues in the CDR3. CDR3 residues: CSARGETRLNIQYF. DNA of the CDR3: TGCAGTGCTAGAGGGGAAACAAGATTGAACATTCAGTACTTC.

The sample holds many counts of this clone. The chain has TRBV28 and TRBJ2-5, with D possibly being TRBD1 or TRBD2 (6 bases each). Germline V CDR1 and CDR2: MDHEN, SYDVKM. This CDR3 region has 15 residues. V dropped 10 bases and J dropped 2 bases, with 20 bases sitting between them. CDR3 sequence: CATLGGHTGQETQYF. The CDR3 region has the DNA TGTGCCACCCTGGGGGGCCATACAGGGCAAGAGACCCAGTACTTC.

This clone was seen many times. The CDR3 loop reads CATSRVTGGVNEQFF. The CDR3 DNA reads as TGTGCCACCAGCAGAGTGACAGGGGGTGTCAATGAGCAGTTCTTC. V usage is TRBV15 and J usage is TRBJ2-1; 9 bases agree with TRBD1. CDR3 length equals 15 residues. Germline V lookup: CDR1 LNHNV, CDR2 YYDKDF (reference sequence). V shed 1 base and J 6 bases; nucleotides not matched to a gene: 4. Variable domain in full (rest from reference TRBV15 and TRBJ2-1): DAMVIQNPRYQVTQFGKPVTLSCSQTLNHNVMYWYQQKSSQAPKLLFHYYDKDFNNEADTPDNFQSRRPNTSFCFLDIRSPGLGDTAMYLCATSRVTGGVNEQFFGPGTRLTVL.

This clone has at least ten counts. V gene TRBV28 combines with J gene TRBJ1-2; 11 bases fit TRBD1. With V trimmed by 7 bases and J by 7 bases, 8 bases remained unmatched. The CDR3 spans 14 residues. Germline V gene lookup returns CDR1 MDHEN and CDR2 SYDVKM. CDR3 loop: CASTLDRGLGGYTF. The CDR3 DNA follows: TGTGCCAGCACCTTGGACAGGGGGCTCGGTGGCTACACCTTC.

This clone was seen repeatedly, ten times or more. The chain combines TRBV29-1 with TRBJ2-7; 11 bases fit TRBD2. This CDR3 spans 14 amino acids. Germline CDR1 is SQVTM and CDR2 is ANQGSEA. The V gene end was trimmed by 6 bases and the J gene end by 4 bases; junction bases not matched to a gene: 8. CDR3 DNA sequence: TGCAGCGTGGGAAGGACTAGCGGGCCTTACGAGCAGTACTTC. Translation gives CSVGRTSGPYEQYF.

This clone has ten or more counts. The chain links TRBV20-1 to TRBJ2-3; TRBD2 is a possible D gene (5 bases). The length of the CDR3 is 17 residues. The V end lost 0 bases, the J end lost 0 bases, and 16 bases lay between the germline ends. Per the germline V gene, CDR1 is DFQATT and CDR2 is SNEGSKA (reference sequence). The CDR3 region has the DNA TGCAGTGCTAGAGATCAGCGGCAACCTACTAGCACAGATACGCAGTATTTT. This sequence encodes CSARDQRQPTSTDTQYF.